This T cell receptor (beta chain) appears in the sequencing data of a study of shared clonotypes between healthy human individuals. About this clone: A read error is likely here: a far larger clone is one base away.

Per germline, CDR1 SGHRS and CDR2 YFSETQ. V lost 0 bases to trimming and J lost 3 bases; unmatched junction nucleotides: 8. This CDR3 region has 16 residues. Deep-level running was used for the assay. Original methodology: Junction-only sequences produced by ImmunoSEQ had no quality scores, so filtering differed. The table came from immunoSEQ multiplex PCR; TCRdb's copy has only in-frame clones and leaves some out. V and J calls and clone size are copied from that table; D and trimming were computed from the DNA. The sample includes roughly 500,000 clones, around 85% of them seen just once. Adult donors, all healthy and HIV-negative, had no recent acute infections or vaccinations. Some 90 million PBMCs supplied genomic DNA for unsorted samples.

What was sequenced was PBMCs. This sequence joins TRBV5-1 and TRBJ2-7; 8 nucleotides agree with TRBD1. The sequence was collected from a woman between 40 and 55 years old in good health. Some clones in this sample may be carry-over from other donors' samples. The CDR3 region has the DNA TGCGCCAGCAGCTTGGCCGGGACAGGAAGCCTCTACGAGCAGTACTTC. Encoded protein: CASSLAGTGSLYEQYF.